Listed below are T cell receptor beta chains from one sample, sequenced in a study of response to subunit inactivated influenza vaccine. A single record per CDR3 protein comes from TCRdb applying MiXCR to the RT-PCR reads. The repertoire holds about 570,000 distinct CDR3 sequences, with 11% as singletons. These data were also reused for a study on T cells expressing NK-cell markers.

The source was PBMCs from blood, collected on the day of vaccination. These receptor sequences come from a man between 50 and 59 years old who received an inactivated influenza vaccine. CDR3s include the opening cysteine and the closing phenylalanine or tryptophan. A D gene is named only where the DNA matches it firmly. Some rows mark clone size as missing; the rest say once, few, many or name a class of expanded clone.

d_gene	v_gene	abundance	j_gene	CDR3aa	CDR3nt
.	TRBV10-3	.	TRBJ2-2	CAINEAGTGELFF	TGTGCCATCAATGAGGCCGGGACCGGGGAGCTGTTTTTT
TRBD1	TRBV29-1	.	TRBJ2-7	CSVEETGTGAYEQYF	TGCAGCGTTGAAGAAACCGGGACAGGGGCCTACGAGCAGTACTTC
.	TRBV4-1	few	TRBJ2-1	CASSQDLRGEQFF	TGCGCCAGCAGCCAAGATCTCCGTGGTGAGCAGTTCTTC
.	TRBV5-1	few	TRBJ2-2	CASSPSDTGELFF	TGCGCCAGCAGCCCGTCGGACACCGGGGAGCTGTTTTTT
.	TRBV29-1	few	TRBJ2-7	CSIIKDSSYEQYF	TGCAGCATAATTAAGGACAGCTCCTACGAGCAGTACTTC
.	TRBV29-1	few	TRBJ1-2	CSVEDPQGLDYGYTF	TGCAGCGTTGAAGACCCACAGGGATTGGACTATGGCTACACCTTC
.	TRBV28	few	TRBJ2-2	CASSGWTVFTGELFF	TGTGCCAGCAGTGGTTGGACAGTCTTCACCGGGGAGCTGTTTTTT
TRBD2	TRBV7-9	.	TRBJ2-3	CASSSGRGAGDGDTQYF	TGTGCCAGCAGCTCCGGCCGTGGGGCGGGAGACGGAGATACGCAGTATTTT
TRBD1	TRBV4-2	few	TRBJ2-5	CASSQDLGTAQTQYF	TGTGCCAGCAGCCAAGATCTGGGGACAGCCCAGACCCAGTACTTC
.	TRBV7-9	few	TRBJ1-6	CASSGIDNSPLHF	TGTGCCAGCAGCGGCATAGATAATTCACCCCTCCACTTT
.	TRBV7-2	many	TRBJ2-2	CASSLVARADRTGELFF	TGTGCCAGCAGCTTAGTAGCCAGGGCAGATAGGACCGGGGAGCTGTTTTTT
.	TRBV29-1	.	TRBJ2-3	CSAAGSSTDTQCF	TGCAGCGCAGCAGGCTCTAGCACAGATACGCAGTGTTTT
.	TRBV20-1	.	TRBJ2-7	CSARDPRSTYEQYF	TGCAGTGCTAGAGATCCCCGGTCTACCTACGAGCAGTACTTC
TRBD2	TRBV29-1	.	TRBJ2-1	CSVESPLAETYNEQFF	TGCAGCGTTGAAAGTCCACTAGCGGAGACCTACAATGAGCAGTTCTTC
TRBD1	TRBV20-1	.	TRBJ1-1	CSAEDRSVNTEAFF	TGCAGTGCTGAGGACAGGAGCGTGAACACTGAAGCTTTCTTT
TRBD1	TRBV6-1	few	TRBJ1-2	CASSGGTGGNYGYTF	TGTGCCAGCAGTGGAGGGACAGGGGGTAACTATGGCTACACCTTC
.	TRBV7-2	.	TRBJ1-1	CASSLGGRQEAFF	TGTGCCAGCAGCTTAGGGGGTAGGCAGGAAGCTTTCTTT
TRBD1	TRBV27	.	TRBJ2-7	CASSMDRAYEQYF	TGTGCCAGCAGTATGGACAGGGCCTACGAGCAGTACTTC
.	TRBV20-1	.	TRBJ1-5	CSAKLTGGNQPQHF	TGCAGTGCTAAGCTTACCGGGGGCAATCAGCCCCAGCATTTT
.	TRBV7-9	.	TRBJ2-5	CASSRGNGNQETQYF	TGTGCCAGCAGCAGGGGGAACGGTAACCAAGAGACCCAGTACTTC
TRBD1	TRBV5-1	few	TRBJ1-2	CASRPGTGYYGYTF	TGCGCCAGCAGACCTGGGACAGGCTACTATGGCTACACCTTC
.	TRBV7-2	.	TRBJ2-7	CASSLAGEREQYF	TGTGCCAGCAGCTTAGCAGGGGAAAGAGAGCAGTACTTC
.	TRBV18	.	TRBJ2-1	CASSPTEGNNEQFF	TGTGCCAGCTCACCGACCGAAGGGAACAATGAGCAGTTCTTC
TRBD2	TRBV4-3	.	TRBJ2-4	CASSQDKAGAGIQYF	TGCGCCAGCAGCCAAGATAAAGCGGGAGCCGGCATTCAGTACTTC
.	TRBV7-2	.	TRBJ1-6	CASSLVSSAPRSPLHF	TGTGCCAGCAGCTTAGTATCTTCGGCCCCACGGTCACCCCTCCACTTT
TRBD1	TRBV20-1	.	TRBJ2-3	CSALHFPGQGAKDTQYF	TGCAGTGCTCTCCATTTCCCGGGACAGGGGGCCAAAGATACGCAGTATTTT
TRBD2	TRBV10-3	.	TRBJ2-5	CAICEVGRDYHF	TGTGCCATCTGTGAGGTCGGTAGGGACTACCACTTC
TRBD1	TRBV7-9	.	TRBJ1-1	CASSLRSGGVLNTEAFF	TGTGCCAGCAGCTTAAGATCAGGGGGAGTTTTGAACACTGAAGCTTTCTTT
TRBD2	TRBV7-6	few	TRBJ2-7	CASSSRLAGFYEQYF	TGTGCCAGCAGCTCTAGACTAGCGGGATTCTACGAGCAGTACTTC